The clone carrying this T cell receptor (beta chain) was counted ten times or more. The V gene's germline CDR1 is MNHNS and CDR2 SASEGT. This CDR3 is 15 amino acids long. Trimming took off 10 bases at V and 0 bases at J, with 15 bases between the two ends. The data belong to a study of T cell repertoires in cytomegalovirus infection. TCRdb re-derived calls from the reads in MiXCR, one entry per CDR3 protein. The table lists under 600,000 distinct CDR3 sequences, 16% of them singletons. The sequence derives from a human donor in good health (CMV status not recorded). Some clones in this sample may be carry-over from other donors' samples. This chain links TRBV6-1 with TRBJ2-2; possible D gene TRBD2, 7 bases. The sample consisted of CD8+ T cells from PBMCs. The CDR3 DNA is TGTGCCACCCGGGGGGCAGGCTCGAACACCGGGGAGCTGTTTTTT. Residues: CATRGAGSNTGELFF.